Listed here is a single T cell receptor (beta chain). This sample stems from a study of technical replicates of blood from a few donors. Clones were read by immunoSEQ multiplex PCR, and TCRdb kept only the in-frame ones, dropping some. This table holds under 110,000 clones, over 90% found once. This CDR3 is built from 12 residues. CDR1 is MNHNS, CDR2 SASEGT, per germline. Trimming left V 2 bases short and J 5 bases short, with 6 bases between. The sequencing input was T cells isolated from PBMCs. V and J are TRBV6-1 and TRBJ1-2; D is uncertain. The clonotype originates from a human donor in good health. The CDR3 bases are TGTGCCAGCAGTGAAACGAGTTATGGCTACACCTTC. It is translated as CASSETSYGYTF.